The TCR beta chain described here comes from a study of T cell repertoires in ileal Crohn's disease. Broader study findings: Clonal expansions were more frequent in active smokers than non-smokers at surgery. Clonality above 26.8% at surgery always came with endoscopic recurrence.

The CDR3 has 14 residues. Germline values: CDR1 LNHDA, CDR2 SQIVND (reference sequence). Trimming removed 6 bases from V and 3 bases from J, with 14 bases in between. Time point of the sample: neoterminal ileum biopsy at postoperative endoscopy, about 6 months after surgery. This clone was seen only a few times. As yet, its antigen is unknown. TCRB immunosequencing input was about 0.55 micrograms of biopsy DNA per sample. Libraries were prepared by immunoSEQ multiplex PCR; TCRdb keeps only in-frame clonotypes and omits some of them. The sample includes roughly 13,000 clones, 80% to 90% of them seen just once.

The specimen sequenced was ileal tissue. The sequence derives from an adult with Crohn's disease. The rearrangement uses TRBV19 and TRBJ1-1, with D perhaps matching TRBD1 (5 bases). The CDR3 sequence is CASRVSGVYTEAFF. CDR3 bases: TGTGCCAGTAGGGTATCGGGGGTGTACACTGAAGCTTTCTTT.